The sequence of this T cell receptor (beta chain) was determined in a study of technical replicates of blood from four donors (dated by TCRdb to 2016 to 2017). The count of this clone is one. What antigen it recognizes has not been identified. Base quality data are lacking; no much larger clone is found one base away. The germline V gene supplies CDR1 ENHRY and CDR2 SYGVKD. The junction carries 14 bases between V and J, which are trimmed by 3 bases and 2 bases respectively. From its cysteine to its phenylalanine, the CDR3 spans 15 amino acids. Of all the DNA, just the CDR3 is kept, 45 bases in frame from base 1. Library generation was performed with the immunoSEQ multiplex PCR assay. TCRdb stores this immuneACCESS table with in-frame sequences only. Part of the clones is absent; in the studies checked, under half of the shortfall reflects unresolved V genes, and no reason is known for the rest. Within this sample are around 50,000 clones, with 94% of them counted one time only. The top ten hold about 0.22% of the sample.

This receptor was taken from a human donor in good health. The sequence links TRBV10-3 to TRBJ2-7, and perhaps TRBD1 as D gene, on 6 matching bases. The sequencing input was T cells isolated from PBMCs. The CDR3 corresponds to CAISDRGRDTYEQYF. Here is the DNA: TGTGCCATCAGTGATCGAGGCAGGGACACCTACGAGCAGTACTTC.